These 5 T cell receptor beta chains originate from one sample sequenced in a study of long-term antiretroviral therapy in people with HIV. The libraries were made with immunoSEQ v3.0 at survey level. The protocol was immunoSEQ multiplex PCR, while the TCRdb copy is restricted to in-frame clones and leaves out a portion. The sample consists of tens of thousands of clones, around 82% of them appearing once. Sequenced here: unsorted PBMCs, sampled 2.4 years after starting antiretroviral therapy. The origin of the receptors is a man in his forties or fifties with HIV.

This clone appeared once. The chain has TRBV11-2 and TRBJ1-4; D is ambiguous. This CDR3 has 12 amino acids. CDR1 and CDR2 (germline): SGHAT, FQNNGV. Deletions cut 4 bases from V and 14 bases from J, with 14 bases between. The CDR3 spells CASSSGEQRLFF. For the CDR3, the DNA is TGTGCCAGCAGCTCCGGAGAACAACGGCTGTTTTTT.

V and J are TRBV11-2 and TRBJ2-3, with D tentatively TRBD1 (6 bases). This CDR3 is built from 17 residues. Germline lookup yields CDR1 SGHAT and CDR2 FQNNGV. The ends were cut back, 4 bases at V and 1 base at J, with 18 bases in the middle. In DNA form, the CDR3 reads TGTGCCAGCAGCTCGGCCCCCAGGGGATCGGGCACAGATACGCAGTATTTT. Translation gives CASSSAPRGSGTDTQYF.

This chain links TRBV7-2 with TRBJ1-1; D unresolved. V lost 1 base to trimming and J lost 1 base, with 4 bases between them. Germline CDR1 reads SGHTA; CDR2 reads FQGNSA. CDR3 length: 13 residues. For the CDR3, the DNA is TGTGCCAGCAGCTTAGACCCGAACACTGAAGCTTTCTTT. It translates to CASSLDPNTEAFF.

This clone was picked up one time. This chain's CDR3 is CASSLAGQRPEKLFF. The CDR3 nucleotides are TGTGCCAGTAGCCTAGCGGGGCAGCGGCCTGAAAAACTGTTTTTT. The chain couples TRBV19 to TRBJ1-4; the D gene is possibly TRBD1 (5 bases). The CDR3 spans 15 residues. Trimming removed 6 bases from V and 7 bases from J, with 18 bases in between. The germline gives CDR1 LNHDA, CDR2 SQIVND (reference sequence). Based on the CDR3 plus reference TRBV19 and TRBJ1-4, the full variable domain is DGGITQSPKYLFRKEGQNVTLSCEQNLNHDAMYWYRQDPGQGLRLIYYSQIVNDFQKGDIAEGYSVSREKKESFPLTVTSAQKNPTAFYLCASSLAGQRPEKLFFGSGTQLSVL.

The gene calls are TRBV4-3 and TRBJ2-5, with 8 bases that match TRBD1. Germline-derived CDR1 and CDR2 are LGHNA and YSLEER. This CDR3 spans 15 amino acids. V lost 3 bases, J lost 5 bases, and 8 bases stayed unmatched. The DNA of the CDR3 is TGCGCCAGCAGCCAGGACCGGACAGGGTTCGAGACCCAGTACTTC. It codes for CASSQDRTGFETQYF.